Following are 17 T cell receptor beta chains from one sample sequenced in a study of blood T cell repertoires in COVID-19. Clones were sequenced by immunoSEQ multiplex PCR, and TCRdb holds only the in-frame ones, with some missing. The table lists approximately 70,000 clones, 72% of them singletons. Sequenced sample: PBMCs or T cells enriched from blood (not recorded which). The source is a woman aged 55-69 years who had been exposed to COVID-19.

The rearrangement links TRBV6-5 to TRBJ2-7; tentative D call: TRBD1 (6 bases). Trimming took 3 bases from V and 4 from J, leaving 10 bases between them. The CDR3 consists of 13 residues. Germline CDR1 MNHEY, CDR2 SVGAGI. CDR3 sequence: CASSYARGYEQYF. DNA of the CDR3: TGTGCCAGCAGTTATGCCAGGGGTTACGAGCAGTACTTC.

The J gene is TRBJ1-1, the V gene TRBV28, with D possibly being TRBD1 (5 bases). The V end lost 8 bases, the J end lost 1 base, and 20 bases lay between the germline ends. The CDR3 runs to 16 residues. CDR1 is MDHEN and CDR2 is SYDVKM in the germline V gene. The CDR3 sequence is CASAPGTLGENTEAFF. CDR3 DNA sequence: TGTGCCAGCGCACCCGGGACTCTAGGGGAGAACACTGAAGCTTTCTTT.

The genes are TRBV3-1 (or the pseudogene TRBV3-2) and TRBJ2-1; D gene unclear. The CDR3 extends over 15 amino acids. V lost 1 base, J lost 1 base, and 8 bases lay in between. Germline V gene sequence: CDR1 LGHDT, CDR2 YNNKEL (reference sequence). The CDR3 DNA sequence: TGTGCCAGCAGCCAAGGCAGGTCATCCTACAATGAGCAGTTCTTC. Protein product: CASSQGRSSYNEQFF.

The chain uses TRBV3-1 (or the pseudogene TRBV3-2) and TRBJ2-3; 9 nucleotides align to TRBD2. Germline-derived CDR1 and CDR2 are LGHDT and YNNKEL (reference sequence). The V gene end was trimmed by 4 bases and the J gene end by 3 bases; junction bases not matched to a gene: 11. This CDR3 has 17 amino acids. The CDR3 sequence: CASSLQSGGRRTDTQYF. The CDR3 coding sequence is TGTGCCAGCAGCCTTCAAAGCGGGGGGCGAAGGACAGATACGCAGTATTTT.

The V and J genes are TRBV28 and TRBJ1-6, with 8 bases lining up with TRBD1. V trimming: 4 bases; J trimming: 10 bases; junction bases outside the gene matches: 9. Germline CDR1 is MDHEN and CDR2 is SYDVKM. The CDR3 loop spans 15 amino acids. The CDR3 here is CASSSPGQGRSPLHF. CDR3 DNA sequence: TGTGCCAGCAGTTCGCCCGGACAGGGAAGATCACCCCTCCACTTT.

This rearrangement joins TRBV6-2 or TRBV6-3 to TRBJ2-7; D might be TRBD2 (6 bases). The germline CDR1 and CDR2 sequences are MNHEY and SVGEGT. The CDR3 covers 16 residues. Between the trimmed V and J ends, which lost 2 bases and 5 bases, there was a span of 19 bases. CDR3 residues: CASSYGVGGAPHEQYF. The CDR3 DNA reads as TGTGCCAGCAGTTACGGGGTAGGCGGGGCCCCCCACGAGCAGTACTTC.

This clone was seen more than once but under ten times. The rearrangement joins TRBV7-9 to TRBJ2-1; D unresolved. Trimming left V 1 base short and J 0 bases short, with 16 bases between. This CDR3 is 18 amino acids long. The germline V gene encodes CDR1 SEHNR and CDR2 FQNEAQ (reference sequence). This CDR3 reads CASSLGSIHPSSYNEQFF. The CDR3 DNA follows: TGTGCCAGCAGCTTAGGTAGCATTCACCCGAGCTCCTACAATGAGCAGTTCTTC.

The genes are TRBV7-2 and TRBJ2-7; 12 bases are shared with TRBD2. J lost 4 bases, V lost 5 bases, and 9 bases had no gene match. Germline CDR1 SGHTA, CDR2 FQGNSA. CDR3 size: 16 residues. CDR3 nucleotide sequence: TGTGCCAGCAGCGAACGGACTAGCGGGATGGGTTACGAGCAGTACTTC. It encodes CASSERTSGMGYEQYF. Full variable domain (remainder filled in from reference TRBV7-2 and TRBJ2-7): GAGVSQSPSNKVTEKGKDVELRCDPISGHTALYWYRQSLGQGLEFLIYFQGNSAPDKSGLPSDRFSAERTGGSVSTLTIQRTQQEDSAVYLCASSERTSGMGYEQYFGPGTRLTVT.

The CDR3 here is CASRTLPTSGGDTQYF. The CDR3 coding sequence is TGTGCCAGCAGGACCCTCCCGACTAGCGGGGGTGATACGCAGTATTTT. The chain uses TRBV2 and TRBJ2-3; 12 bases match TRBD2. The CDR3 extends over 16 amino acids. The V segment lost 6 bases and the J segment 6 bases; nucleotides outside the gene matches: 10. Germline values: CDR1 SNHLY, CDR2 FYNNEI.

The genes are TRBV2 and TRBJ2-3; 12 positions agree with TRBD2. The CDR3 length is 16 residues. CDR1 and CDR2 (germline): SNHLY, FYNNEI. V lost 5 bases to trimming and J lost 5 bases; unmatched junction nucleotides: 8. The CDR3, as DNA: TGTGCCAGCAGTCTAACTAGCGGGGGGTTCGGAGATACGCAGTATTTT. This encodes CASSLTSGGFGDTQYF.

The chain links TRBV6-1 to TRBJ2-7, with 7 bases that match TRBD1. In germline, CDR1 is MNHNS, CDR2 SASEGT. The CDR3 runs to 15 residues. V shed 1 base, J shed 4 bases, and the junction held 7 bases outside the gene matches. The DNA for the CDR3 is TGTGCCAGCAGTGAAGGGACAGGTTCCTTTTACGAGCAGTACTTC. It codes for CASSEGTGSFYEQYF.

The chain combines TRBV24-1 with TRBJ1-1; maybe TRBD1 (5 bases). The CDR3 extends over 13 amino acids. V shed 3 bases and J shed 4 bases, with 8 bases lying between them. The germline V gene has CDR1 KGHDR and CDR2 SFDVKD. The CDR3 DNA sequence: TGTGCCACCAGTGATCAACAGGCCACTGAAGCTTTCTTT. Translating it yields CATSDQQATEAFF.

V usage is TRBV28 and J usage is TRBJ1-1; D possibly corresponds to TRBD1 (6 bases). The CDR3 spans 14 residues. With 3 bases removed from V and 0 bases from J, the gap between germline ends came to 8 bases. Germline lookup yields CDR1 MDHEN and CDR2 SYDVKM. CDR3 loop: CASSLDSLNTEAFF. The CDR3, as DNA: TGTGCCAGCAGTTTGGACAGCCTGAACACTGAAGCTTTCTTT.

The chain uses TRBV29-1 and TRBJ1-1; D remains ambiguous. V gave up 3 bases and J gave up 8 bases, with 4 bases separating them. CDR3 length: 9 residues. CDR1 SQVTM and CDR2 ANQGSEA come from the germline V gene. CDR3 nucleotide sequence: TGCAGCGTTGACGAGGAAGCTTTCTTT. Translating it yields CSVDEEAFF.

The chain employs TRBV30 and TRBJ1-3; the match to TRBD1 covers 12 bases. Losses at the gene ends were 3 bases for V and 8 bases for J; bases not matched to a gene: 8. The CDR3 extends over 15 amino acids. The germline V gene encodes CDR1 GTSNPN and CDR2 SVGIG (reference sequence). The CDR3 loop reads CAWRRKGQGADTIYF. The CDR3 DNA sequence: TGTGCCTGGAGACGTAAGGGACAGGGGGCGGACACCATATATTTT.

The J gene is TRBJ1-2, the V gene TRBV29-1; the D gene is possibly TRBD1 (6 bases). Trimming removed 5 bases at V and 6 bases at J, with 13 bases between. The CDR3 spans 12 residues. Looked up from germline, CDR1 is SQVTM and CDR2 is ANQGSEA. The CDR3 sequence: CSVNKGVNGYTF. In DNA form, the CDR3 reads TGCAGCGTTAATAAGGGGGTGAATGGCTACACCTTC.

This chain joins TRBV10-3 and TRBJ2-3; 12 nucleotides line up with TRBD1. CDR3 length: 12 amino acids. V dropped 7 bases and J dropped 12; count of bases not matched to a gene: 5. The germline gives CDR1 ENHRY, CDR2 SYGVKD. CDR3 protein: CAINSGTGGQYF. The CDR3 DNA reads as TGTGCCATCAACTCCGGGACAGGGGGCCAGTATTTT.